One and the same sample provided the 17 T cell receptor beta chains below, sequenced in a study of identifying expanded T cells in peripheral blood. Method: immunoSEQ multiplex PCR; TCRdb's copy keeps in-frame clones and lacks some. This sample yields about 86,000 clones, of which 70% to 90% are seen a single time; less than 5% belongs to the top ten. Sample: blood. Receptors were obtained from a person aged 18 to 69 in good health.

V and J are TRBV13 and TRBJ2-3, with TRBD2 matching 9 bases. CDR1 and CDR2 from the germline V gene are PRHDT and FYEKMQ (reference sequence). The CDR3 covers 17 residues. The ends lost 4 bases at V and 1 base at J; junction bases unmatched: 9. The CDR3 loop is CASSSAGTSIGTDTQYF. The CDR3 bases are TGTGCCAGCAGCTCGGCGGGGACTAGCATTGGCACAGATACGCAGTATTTT.

The chain uses TRBV18 and TRBJ1-6; 9 bases fit TRBD1. Germline CDR1 and CDR2: KGHSH and LQKENI. The CDR3 is made up of 13 amino acids. Germline trimming cut 8 bases from V and 11 bases from J; bases unmatched to any gene: 7. The DNA of the CDR3 is TGTGCCAGCAAGGGGGACAGGGATGCACCCCTCCACTTT. It yields the protein CASKGDRDAPLHF.

The chain combines TRBV29-1 with TRBJ2-7; D possibly uses TRBD1 or TRBD2 (5 bases each). The germline gives CDR1 SQVTM, CDR2 ANQGSEA. The V end lost 7 bases, the J end lost 5 bases, and 21 bases lay between the germline ends. CDR3 size: 14 residues. The CDR3 DNA reads as TGCAGCGCCCTAGGGTCAGGGACGATAGACGAGCAGTACTTC. Protein: CSALGSGTIDEQYF.

V is TRBV30 and J is TRBJ1-5, with TRBD1 as a possible D gene (5 bases). V gave up 6 bases and J gave up 3 bases, with 15 bases separating them. The CDR3 runs to 14 residues. CDR1 is GTSNPN, CDR2 SVGIG, per germline (reference sequence). DNA for the CDR3: TGTGCCTGCAGCCCGAAAGGGGTCAATCAGCCCCAGCATTTT. Protein product: CACSPKGVNQPQHF.

This clone was seen only once. This CDR3 reads CASSYDSNGSPLHF. In DNA form, the CDR3 reads TGTGCCAGCAGCTACGACAGTAATGGATCACCCCTCCACTTT. This chain uses TRBV5-4 with TRBJ1-6; a possible D gene is TRBD1 (5 bases). Deletions cut 3 bases from V and 10 bases from J, with 14 bases between. CDR1 is SGHNT and CDR2 is YYREEE in the germline V gene (reference sequence). The CDR3 is made up of 14 amino acids.

V usage is TRBV30 and J usage is TRBJ1-2; no definite D call. The V gene lost 6 bases and the J gene lost 5 bases, with 13 bases spanning the gap. CDR1 and CDR2 from the germline V gene are GTSNPN and SVGIG (reference sequence). This CDR3 region has 12 residues. CDR3 nucleotides: TGTGCCTGCGTAAGGGCGGGATATGGCTACACCTTC. Residues: CACVRAGYGYTF.

The chain combines TRBV7-2 with TRBJ1-2; maybe TRBD1 (5 bases). The ends were cut back, 8 bases at V and 2 bases at J, with 9 bases in the middle. This CDR3 is built from 12 residues. Per germline, CDR1 SGHTA and CDR2 FQGNSA. CDR3 sequence: CASRRENYGYTF. CDR3 coding DNA: TGTGCCAGCCGCAGGGAGAACTATGGCTACACCTTC.

The chain uses TRBV18 and TRBJ1-2, with D tentatively TRBD1 (5 bases). CDR3 length equals 13 residues. Germline CDR1 KGHSH, CDR2 LQKENI. Trimming took 8 bases from V and 6 from J, leaving 16 bases between them. The CDR3 reads CASTSTQTDGYTF. CDR3 bases: TGTGCCAGCACCTCAACCCAGACAGATGGCTACACCTTC.

This chain joins TRBV27 and TRBJ2-7; 12 bases are shared with TRBD1. V lost 4 bases to trimming and J lost 6 bases; unmatched junction nucleotides: 4. CDR1 and CDR2 (germline): MNHEY, SMNVEV (reference sequence). This CDR3 region has 14 residues. DNA for the CDR3: TGTGCCAGCAGTTATGGGACAGGGGGCATCGAGCAGTACTTC. It yields the protein CASSYGTGGIEQYF.

The chain employs TRBV5-1 and TRBJ2-3; TRBD2 aligns across 7 bases. The V gene's germline CDR1 is SGHRS and CDR2 YFSETQ. The CDR3 is 13 amino acids. After removal of 5 bases from V and 5 bases from J, the junction contained 5 bases not matched to a gene. For the CDR3, the DNA is TGCGCCAGCAGAGTGCGGGAGATAGATACGCAGTATTTT. Its translation: CASRVREIDTQYF.

This rearrangement joins TRBV7-2 to TRBJ1-4; a weak D match, TRBD1 (6 bases). The germline CDR1 and CDR2 sequences are SGHTA and FQGNSA. The CDR3 loop spans 15 amino acids. Trimming removed 5 bases from V and 4 bases from J, with 14 bases in between. The CDR3 DNA is TGTGCCAGCAGCCCTGAGGGGGTAGATAATGAAAAACTGTTTTTT. It translates to CASSPEGVDNEKLFF.

The chain combines TRBV15 with TRBJ2-3, with unresolved D. Germline V CDR1 and CDR2: LNHNV, YYDKDF (reference sequence). The CDR3 extends over 11 amino acids. Trimming took 3 bases from V and 4 from J, leaving 2 bases between them. The CDR3 nucleotides are TGTGCCACCAGCAGCTCAGATACGCAGTATTTT. Protein sequence: CATSSSDTQYF. Using reference TRBV15 and TRBJ2-3 for the parts outside the CDR3, the full variable domain is DAMVIQNPRYQVTQFGKPVTLSCSQTLNHNVMYWYQQKSSQAPKLLFHYYDKDFNNEADTPDNFQSRRPNTSFCFLDIRSPGLGDTAMYLCATSSSDTQYFGPGTRLTVL.

The CDR3 DNA follows: TGTGCCAGCAACCCGGACAGTAGCTCCTACAATGAGCAGTTCTTC. The encoded protein is CASNPDSSSYNEQFF. The rearrangement uses TRBV9 and TRBJ2-1; maybe TRBD1 (6 bases). Germline CDR1 is SGDLS and CDR2 is YYNGEE. The CDR3 runs to 15 residues. Trimming took 6 bases from V and 0 from J, leaving 13 bases between them. Full variable domain (rest looked up from reference TRBV9 and TRBJ2-1): DSGVTQTPKHLITATGQRVTLRCSPRSGDLSVYWYQQSLDQGLQFLIQYYNGEERAKGNILERFSAQQFPDLHSELNLSSLELGDSALYFCASNPDSSSYNEQFFGPGTRLTVL.

The count of this clone is one. The rearrangement uses TRBV7-9 and TRBJ1-1; 8 bases fit TRBD1. Per germline, CDR1 SEHNR and CDR2 FQNEAQ (reference sequence). The junction had 12 bases not matched to a gene; V was cut back by 10 bases and J by 5 bases. This CDR3 has 14 amino acids. The CDR3 region has the DNA TGTGCCAACACGCGAGCAGGGGGCTCTACTGAAGCTTTCTTT. Protein sequence: CANTRAGGSTEAFF.

This chain connects TRBV10-3 to TRBJ1-3; D unresolved. Germline CDR1 reads ENHRY; CDR2 reads SYGVKD. V was pared by 7 bases and J by 6 bases, with 10 bases between. The CDR3 spans 12 residues. As DNA, the CDR3 is TGTGCCATCATGCGGCCTGCAAACACCATATATTTT. This encodes CAIMRPANTIYF.

The rearrangement links TRBV7-2 to TRBJ1-1; TRBD1 agrees at 10 bases. This CDR3 has 17 amino acids. Germline values: CDR1 SGHTA, CDR2 FQGNSA. The J segment lost 0 bases and the V segment lost 0 bases, leaving 4 bases of the junction unmatched. The CDR3 region is CASSLARDRGLNTEAFF. Written as DNA, the CDR3 is TGTGCCAGCAGCTTAGCGAGGGACAGGGGATTGAACACTGAAGCTTTCTTT. Variable domain in full (rest from reference TRBV7-2 and TRBJ1-1): GAGVSQSPSNKVTEKGKDVELRCDPISGHTALYWYRQSLGQGLEFLIYFQGNSAPDKSGLPSDRFSAERTGGSVSTLTIQRTQQEDSAVYLCASSLARDRGLNTEAFFGQGTRLTVV.

The V call is TRBV7-2, the J call TRBJ2-1; 8 positions agree with TRBD1. Trimming at V came to 5 bases and at J to 8 bases, leaving 8 bases not matched to a gene. The CDR3 covers 14 residues. Germline V gene sequence: CDR1 SGHTA, CDR2 FQGNSA. In nucleotides, the CDR3 is TGTGCCAGCAGCCGCGACAGGGGTAGCGATGAGCAGTTCTTC. Translating gives CASSRDRGSDEQFF. The variable domain in full, completed from reference TRBV7-2 and TRBJ2-1, reads GAGVSQSPSNKVTEKGKDVELRCDPISGHTALYWYRQSLGQGLEFLIYFQGNSAPDKSGLPSDRFSAERTGGSVSTLTIQRTQQEDSAVYLCASSRDRGSDEQFFGPGTRLTVL.